This T cell receptor beta chain is drawn from a study of T cells in Graves' hyperthyroidism and ophthalmopathy. V lost 6 bases to trimming and J lost 5 bases; unmatched junction nucleotides: 11. The CDR3 has 16 amino acids. Remarks on this clonotype: As yet, its antigen is unknown.

Not enrolled were patients with uncontrolled infection, other autoimmune disease, pregnancy or lactation. Using RNA transcripts as the source, TCR beta CDR3 regions were amplified. First-round RT-PCR with HTBI primers amplified the TCR CDR3 region. TCRdb processed the multiplex PCR reads anew with MiXCR; each CDR3 protein has one entry. The sample has under 450,000 distinct CDR3 sequences, more than 15% seen once. Study outcomes and limitations: Among thyroid clonotypes expanded above 0.001, most also appeared in blood.

Sequenced: blood. This receptor was taken from a woman younger than 30 with Graves' hyperthyroidism. The chain is built from TRBV12-3 or TRBV12-4 and TRBJ1-4; 8 bases map to TRBD1. CDR3 in amino acids: CASSPGGRGQNEKLFF. CDR3 DNA: TGTGCCAGCAGCCCCGGTGGCAGGGGGCAAAATGAAAAACTGTTTTTT.